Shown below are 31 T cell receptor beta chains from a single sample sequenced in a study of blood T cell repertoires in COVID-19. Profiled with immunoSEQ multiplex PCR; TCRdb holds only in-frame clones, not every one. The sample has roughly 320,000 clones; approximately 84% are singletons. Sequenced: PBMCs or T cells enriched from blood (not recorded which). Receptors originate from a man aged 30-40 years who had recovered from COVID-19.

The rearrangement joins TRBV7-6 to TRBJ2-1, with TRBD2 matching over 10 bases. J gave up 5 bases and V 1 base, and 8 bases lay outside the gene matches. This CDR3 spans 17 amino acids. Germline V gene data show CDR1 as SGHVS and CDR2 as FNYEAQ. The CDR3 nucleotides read TGTGCCAGCAGCTTAGGGAAAACTAGCGGGAACGACAATGAGCAGTTCTTC. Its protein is CASSLGKTSGNDNEQFF.

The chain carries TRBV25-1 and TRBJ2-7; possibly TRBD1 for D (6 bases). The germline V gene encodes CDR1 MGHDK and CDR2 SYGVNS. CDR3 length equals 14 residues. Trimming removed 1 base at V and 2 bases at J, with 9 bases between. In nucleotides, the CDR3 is TGTGCCAGCAGTGAATCAGGGGCGGCCTACGAGCAGTACTTC. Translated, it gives CASSESGAAYEQYF.

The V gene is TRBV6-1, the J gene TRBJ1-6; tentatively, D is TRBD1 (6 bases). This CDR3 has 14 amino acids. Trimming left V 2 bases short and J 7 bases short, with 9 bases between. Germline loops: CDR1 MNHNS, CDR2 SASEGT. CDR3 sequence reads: CASSEQGTNSPLHF. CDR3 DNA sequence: TGTGCCAGCAGTGAACAGGGGACCAATTCACCCCTCCACTTT.

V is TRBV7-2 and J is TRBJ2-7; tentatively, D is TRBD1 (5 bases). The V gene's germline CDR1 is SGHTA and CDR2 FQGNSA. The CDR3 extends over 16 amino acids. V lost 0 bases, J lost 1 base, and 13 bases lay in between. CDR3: CASSLAVGQDSYEQYF. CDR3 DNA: TGTGCCAGCAGCTTAGCGGTGGGGCAGGATTCCTACGAGCAGTACTTC.

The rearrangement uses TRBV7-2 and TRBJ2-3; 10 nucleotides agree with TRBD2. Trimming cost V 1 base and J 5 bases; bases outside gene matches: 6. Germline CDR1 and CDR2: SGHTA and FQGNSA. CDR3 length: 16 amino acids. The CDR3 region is CASSLGAGGWRDTQYF. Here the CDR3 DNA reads TGTGCCAGCAGCTTAGGAGCGGGAGGGTGGAGAGATACGCAGTATTTT.

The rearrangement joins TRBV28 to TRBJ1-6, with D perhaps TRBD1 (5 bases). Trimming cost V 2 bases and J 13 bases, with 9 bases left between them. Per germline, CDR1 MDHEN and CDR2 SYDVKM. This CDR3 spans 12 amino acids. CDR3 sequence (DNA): TGTGCCAGCAGTTTAGGGGGGAAGCCCCTCCACTTT. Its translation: CASSLGGKPLHF. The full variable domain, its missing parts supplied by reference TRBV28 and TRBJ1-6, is DVKVTQSSRYLVKRTGEKVFLECVQDMDHENMFWYRQDPGLGLRLIYFSYDVKMKEKGDIPEGYSVSREKKERFSLILESASTNQTSMYLCASSLGGKPLHFGNGTRLTVT.

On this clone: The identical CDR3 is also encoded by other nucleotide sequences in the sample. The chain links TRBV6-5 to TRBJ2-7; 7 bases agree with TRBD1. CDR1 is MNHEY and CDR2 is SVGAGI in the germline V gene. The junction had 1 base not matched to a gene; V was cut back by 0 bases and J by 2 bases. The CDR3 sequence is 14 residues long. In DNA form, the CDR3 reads TGTGCCAGCAGTTACTCAAGGGGGCCCTACGAGCAGTACTTC. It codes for CASSYSRGPYEQYF.

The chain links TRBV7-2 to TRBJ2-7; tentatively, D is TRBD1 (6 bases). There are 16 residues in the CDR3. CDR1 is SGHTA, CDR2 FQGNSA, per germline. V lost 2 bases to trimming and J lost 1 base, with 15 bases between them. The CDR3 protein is CASSLSSTGRSYEQYF. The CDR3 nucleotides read TGTGCCAGCAGCTTAAGCTCTACAGGGAGATCCTACGAGCAGTACTTC.

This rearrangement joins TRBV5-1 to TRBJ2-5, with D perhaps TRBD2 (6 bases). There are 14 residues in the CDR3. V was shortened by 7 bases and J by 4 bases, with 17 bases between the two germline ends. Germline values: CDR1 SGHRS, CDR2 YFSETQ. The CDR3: CASRDSYGGETQYF. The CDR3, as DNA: TGCGCCAGCCGGGACTCCTATGGGGGAGAGACCCAGTACTTC.

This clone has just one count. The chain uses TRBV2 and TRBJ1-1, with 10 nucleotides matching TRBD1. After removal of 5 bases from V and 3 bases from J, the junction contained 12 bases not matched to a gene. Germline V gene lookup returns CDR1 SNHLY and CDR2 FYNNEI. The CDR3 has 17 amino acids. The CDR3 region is CASSYGGTGEEDTEAFF. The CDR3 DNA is TGTGCCAGCAGTTACGGAGGGACAGGGGAAGAAGACACTGAAGCTTTCTTT. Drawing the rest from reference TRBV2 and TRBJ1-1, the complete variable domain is EPEVTQTPSHQVTQMGQEVILRCVPISNHLYFYWYRQILGQKVEFLVSFYNNEISEKSEIFDDQFSVERPDGSNFTLKIRSTKLEDSAMYFCASSYGGTGEEDTEAFFGQGTRLTVV.

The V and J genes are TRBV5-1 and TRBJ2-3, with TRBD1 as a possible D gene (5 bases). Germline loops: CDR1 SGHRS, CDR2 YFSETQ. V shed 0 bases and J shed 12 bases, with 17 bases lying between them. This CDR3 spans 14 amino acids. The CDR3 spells CASSLDRLGDYQYF. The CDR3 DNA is TGCGCCAGCAGCTTGGACAGGTTAGGAGATTATCAGTATTTT.

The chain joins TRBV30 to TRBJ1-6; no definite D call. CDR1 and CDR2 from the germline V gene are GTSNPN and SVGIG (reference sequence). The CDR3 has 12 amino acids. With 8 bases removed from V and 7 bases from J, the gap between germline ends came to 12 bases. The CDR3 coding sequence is TGTGCCGGAGCAGACGGAAATTCACCCCTCCACTTT. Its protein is CAGADGNSPLHF. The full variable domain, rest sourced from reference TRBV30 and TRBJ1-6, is SQTIHQWPATLVQPVGSPLSLECTVEGTSNPNLYWYRQAAGRGLQLLFYSVGIGQISSEVPQNLSASRPQDRQFILSSKKLLLSDSGFYLCAGADGNSPLHFGNGTRLTVT.

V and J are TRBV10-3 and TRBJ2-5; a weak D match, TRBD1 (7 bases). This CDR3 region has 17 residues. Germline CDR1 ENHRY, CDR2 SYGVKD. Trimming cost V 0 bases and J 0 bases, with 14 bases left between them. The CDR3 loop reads CAISESGGTDYQETQYF. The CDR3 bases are TGTGCCATCAGTGAGTCTGGAGGGACAGATTACCAAGAGACCCAGTACTTC.

As DNA, the CDR3 is TGTGCCAGCAGCCCGGGGGTCCTCACAGATACGCAGTATTTT. It is translated as CASSPGVLTDTQYF. This chain uses TRBV9 with TRBJ2-3; a possible D gene is TRBD2 (6 bases). Germline CDR1 reads SGDLS; CDR2 reads YYNGEE. Trimming removed 4 bases at V and 2 bases at J, with 11 bases between. The CDR3 contains 14 residues.

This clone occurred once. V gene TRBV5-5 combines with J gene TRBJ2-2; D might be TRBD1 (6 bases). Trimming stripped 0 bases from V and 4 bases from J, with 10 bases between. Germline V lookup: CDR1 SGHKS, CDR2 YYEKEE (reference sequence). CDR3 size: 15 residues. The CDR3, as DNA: TGTGCCAGCAGCTTGGTCAGGGGAAGCACCGGGGAGCTGTTTTTT. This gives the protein CASSLVRGSTGELFF.

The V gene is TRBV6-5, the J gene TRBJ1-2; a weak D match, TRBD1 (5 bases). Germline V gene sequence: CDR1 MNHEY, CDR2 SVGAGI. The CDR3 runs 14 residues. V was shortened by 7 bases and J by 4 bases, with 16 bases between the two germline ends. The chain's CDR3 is CASTGAGGVYGYTF. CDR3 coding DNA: TGTGCCAGCACCGGCGCCGGGGGTGTCTATGGCTACACCTTC.

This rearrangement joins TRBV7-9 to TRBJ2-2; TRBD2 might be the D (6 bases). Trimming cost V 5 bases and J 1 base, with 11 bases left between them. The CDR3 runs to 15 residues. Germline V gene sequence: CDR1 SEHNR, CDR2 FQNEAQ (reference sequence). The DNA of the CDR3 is TGTGCCAGCAGCCCCGCGGGGCTGAACACCGGGGAGCTGTTTTTT. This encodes CASSPAGLNTGELFF.

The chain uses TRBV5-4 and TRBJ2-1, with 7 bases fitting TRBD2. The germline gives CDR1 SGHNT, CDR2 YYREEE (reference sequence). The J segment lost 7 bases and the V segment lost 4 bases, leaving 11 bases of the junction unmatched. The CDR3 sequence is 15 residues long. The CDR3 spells CASSALGGGGNEQFF. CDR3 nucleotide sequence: TGTGCCAGCAGCGCCTTGGGCGGGGGAGGTAATGAGCAGTTCTTC.

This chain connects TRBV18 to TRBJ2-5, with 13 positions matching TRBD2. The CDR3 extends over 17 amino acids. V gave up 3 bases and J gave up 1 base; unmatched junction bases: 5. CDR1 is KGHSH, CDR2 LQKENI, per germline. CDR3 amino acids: CASSPLGLAGVQETQYF. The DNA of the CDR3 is TGTGCCAGCTCACCCCTAGGACTAGCGGGAGTCCAAGAGACCCAGTACTTC.

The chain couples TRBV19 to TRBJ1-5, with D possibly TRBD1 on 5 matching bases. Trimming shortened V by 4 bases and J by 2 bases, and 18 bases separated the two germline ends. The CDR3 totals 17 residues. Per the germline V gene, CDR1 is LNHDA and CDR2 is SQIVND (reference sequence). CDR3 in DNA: TGTGCCAGTAGTACCCGGGGAGGGGCGGGCGGCAATCAGCCCCAGCATTTT. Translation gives CASSTRGGAGGNQPQHF.

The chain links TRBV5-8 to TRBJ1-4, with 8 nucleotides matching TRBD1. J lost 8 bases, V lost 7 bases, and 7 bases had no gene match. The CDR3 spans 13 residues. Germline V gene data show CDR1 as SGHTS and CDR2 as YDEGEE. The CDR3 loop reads CASQGAIREKLFF. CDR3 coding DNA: TGTGCCAGCCAGGGGGCTATTCGGGAAAAACTGTTTTTT.

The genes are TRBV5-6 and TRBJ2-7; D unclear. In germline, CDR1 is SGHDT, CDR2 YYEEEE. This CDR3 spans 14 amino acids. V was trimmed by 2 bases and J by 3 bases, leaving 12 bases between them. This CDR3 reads CASSLWQAYYEQYF. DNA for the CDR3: TGTGCCAGCAGCTTATGGCAGGCCTACTACGAGCAGTACTTC. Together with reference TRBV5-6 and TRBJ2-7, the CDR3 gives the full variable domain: DAGVTQSPTHLIKTRGQQVTLRCSPKSGHDTVSWYQQALGQGPQFIFQYYEEEERQRGNFPDRFSGHQFPNYSSELNVNALLLGDSALYLCASSLWQAYYEQYFGPGTRLTVT.

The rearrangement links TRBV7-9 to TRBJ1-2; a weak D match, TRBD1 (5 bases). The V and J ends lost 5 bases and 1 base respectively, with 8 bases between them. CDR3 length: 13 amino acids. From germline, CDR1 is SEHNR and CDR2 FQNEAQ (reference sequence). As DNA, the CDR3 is TGTGCCAGCAGCCACAGGAATAACTATGGCTACACCTTC. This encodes CASSHRNNYGYTF.

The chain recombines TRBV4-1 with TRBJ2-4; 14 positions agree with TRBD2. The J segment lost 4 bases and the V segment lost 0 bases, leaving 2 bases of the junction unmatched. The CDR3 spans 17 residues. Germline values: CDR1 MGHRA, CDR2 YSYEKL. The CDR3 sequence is CASSQEGLAGVKNIQYF. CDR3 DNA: TGCGCCAGCAGCCAAGAGGGACTAGCGGGAGTGAAAAACATTCAGTACTTC.

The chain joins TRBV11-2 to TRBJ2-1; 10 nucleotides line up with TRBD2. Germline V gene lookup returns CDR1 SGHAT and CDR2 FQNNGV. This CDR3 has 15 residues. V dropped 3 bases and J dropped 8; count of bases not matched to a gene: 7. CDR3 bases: TGTGCCAGCAGCTTCACTAGCGGGGCTATCGATGAGCAGTTCTTC. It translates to CASSFTSGAIDEQFF.

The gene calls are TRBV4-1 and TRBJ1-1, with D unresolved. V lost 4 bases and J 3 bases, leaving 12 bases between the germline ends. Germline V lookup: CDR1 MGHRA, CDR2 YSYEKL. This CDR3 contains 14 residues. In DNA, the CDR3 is TGCGCCAGCAGCCCTGGTCCCCTACACACTGAAGCTTTCTTT. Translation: CASSPGPLHTEAFF.

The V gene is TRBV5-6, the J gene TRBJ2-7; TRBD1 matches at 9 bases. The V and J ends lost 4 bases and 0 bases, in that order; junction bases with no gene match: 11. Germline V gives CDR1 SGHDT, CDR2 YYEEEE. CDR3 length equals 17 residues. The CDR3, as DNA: TGTGCCAGCAGCCGCTCCGGGACAGGGATCGACTCCTACGAGCAGTACTTC. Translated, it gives CASSRSGTGIDSYEQYF.

The CDR3 reads CASLDSGTGAYEQYF. The DNA of the CDR3 is TGTGCCAGCCTAGATTCCGGGACAGGGGCCTACGAGCAGTACTTC. The chain carries TRBV2 and TRBJ2-7; 10 bases are shared with TRBD1. Germline trimming cut 8 bases from V and 2 bases from J; bases unmatched to any gene: 9. There are 15 residues in the CDR3. The germline V gene encodes CDR1 SNHLY and CDR2 FYNNEI.

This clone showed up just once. The CDR3 DNA reads as TGTGCCAGCAGCCAGGGTCCGACTAGCGCGTACAATGAGCAGTTCTTC. Translated, it gives CASSQGPTSAYNEQFF. V is TRBV4-2 and J is TRBJ2-1, with 8 bases identical to TRBD2. The CDR3 length is 16 residues. Unmatched junction bases numbered 8, after V lost 3 bases and J lost 4 bases. Germline CDR1 is LGHNA and CDR2 is YNFKEQ.

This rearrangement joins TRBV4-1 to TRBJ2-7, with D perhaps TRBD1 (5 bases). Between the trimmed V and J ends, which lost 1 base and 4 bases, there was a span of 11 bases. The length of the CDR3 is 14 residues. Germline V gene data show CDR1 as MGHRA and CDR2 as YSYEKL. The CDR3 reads CASSQVIQGYEQYF. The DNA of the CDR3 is TGCGCCAGCAGCCAAGTAATTCAGGGATACGAGCAGTACTTC.

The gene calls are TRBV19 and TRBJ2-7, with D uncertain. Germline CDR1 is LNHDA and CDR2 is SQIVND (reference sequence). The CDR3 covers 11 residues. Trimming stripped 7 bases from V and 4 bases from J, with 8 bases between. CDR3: CASKGEYEQYF. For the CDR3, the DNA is TGTGCCAGTAAAGGAGAGTACGAGCAGTACTTC.